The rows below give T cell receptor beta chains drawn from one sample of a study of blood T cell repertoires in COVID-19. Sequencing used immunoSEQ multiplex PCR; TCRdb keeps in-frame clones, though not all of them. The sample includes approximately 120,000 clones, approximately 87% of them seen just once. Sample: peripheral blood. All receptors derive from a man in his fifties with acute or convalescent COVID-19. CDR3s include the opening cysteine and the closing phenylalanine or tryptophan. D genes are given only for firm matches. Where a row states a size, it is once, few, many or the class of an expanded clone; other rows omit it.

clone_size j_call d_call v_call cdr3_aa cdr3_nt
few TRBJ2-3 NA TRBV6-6 CASRTGLGGSADTQYF TGTGCCAGCAGAACAGGGTTGGGCGGGAGTGCAGATACGCAGTATTTT
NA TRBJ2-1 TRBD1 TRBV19 CASSPDRDSYNEQFF TGTGCCAGTAGCCCAGACAGGGATTCCTACAATGAGCAGTTCTTC
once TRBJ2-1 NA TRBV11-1 CASSRWSYNEQFF TGTGCCAGCAGCCGGTGGTCCTACAATGAGCAGTTCTTC
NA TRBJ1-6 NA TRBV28 CASSPGAYNSPLHF TGTGCCAGCAGCCCCGGAGCTTATAATTCACCCCTCCACTTT
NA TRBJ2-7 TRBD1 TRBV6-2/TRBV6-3 CASSYTPGQGADEQYF TGTGCCAGCAGTTACACCCCGGGACAGGGGGCCGACGAGCAGTACTTC
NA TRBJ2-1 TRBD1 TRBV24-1 CATRPRPAGGIGGEQFF TGTGCCACCAGGCCCCGACCTGCAGGGGGCATCGGAGGTGAGCAGTTCTTC
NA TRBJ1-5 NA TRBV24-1 CATSGHNSNQPQHF TGTGCCACCAGTGGACACAATAGCAATCAGCCCCAGCATTTT
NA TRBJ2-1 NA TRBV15 CATSRVGREYEQFF TGTGCCACCAGCAGAGTGGGCCGGGAGTATGAGCAGTTCTTC
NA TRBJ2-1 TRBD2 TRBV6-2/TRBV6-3 CASSYSLGVSGRRSEQFF TGTGCCAGCAGTTACTCCCTGGGTGTTAGCGGGAGACGAAGTGAGCAGTTCTTC
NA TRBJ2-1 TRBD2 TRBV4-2 CASSQDRSGVSHEQFF TGTGCCAGCAGCCAAGATCGTAGCGGGGTCTCCCATGAGCAGTTCTTC
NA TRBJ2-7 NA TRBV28 CASSSFAGAYEQYF TGTGCCAGCAGTAGCTTCGCGGGCGCCTACGAGCAGTACTTC
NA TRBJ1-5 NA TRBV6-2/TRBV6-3 CASSPQALTELNQPQHF TGTGCCAGCAGCCCTCAGGCCTTGACAGAACTTAATCAGCCCCAGCATTTT
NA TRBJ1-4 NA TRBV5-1 CASSLERSGPSRLFF TGCGCCAGCAGCTTGGAACGGTCAGGGCCTTCCAGGCTGTTTTTT